This T cell receptor beta chain is drawn from a study of shared clonotypes between healthy human individuals. Overall study context: CD4 naive cells filled three plates per donor, CD4 memory three, CD8 naive two and CD8 memory one.

Genomic DNA from each subset was divided evenly over several immunoSEQ plates. Using immunoSEQ multiplex PCR, the repertoire was profiled, and TCRdb retains in-frame clones only, with some absent. The sample consists of approximately 980,000 clones, about three quarters of them appearing once. V lost 5 bases, J lost 4 bases, and 14 bases lay in between. Germline V lookup: CDR1 MDHEN, CDR2 SYDVKM. The CDR3 totals 14 residues. The rearrangement uses TRBV28 and TRBJ1-2; D is ambiguous. Source material: memory CD4+ T cells sorted from blood. The subset: CD45RA-negative fraction. The sequence derives from a man younger than 30 in good health. CDR3 sequence: CASSPRTAPYGYTF. In nucleotides, the CDR3 is TGTGCCAGCAGTCCCCGTACAGCGCCCTATGGCTACACCTTC.